One sample yielded the 26 T cell receptor beta chains listed below, sequenced in a study of Graves' ophthalmopathy and Graves' hyperthyroidism. TCR beta CDR3 amplification used RNA transcripts. First-round RT-PCR used HTBI primers; second-round multiplex PCR followed. TCRdb re-derived calls from the multiplex PCR reads in MiXCR, one entry per CDR3 protein. The repertoire includes a few hundred thousand distinct CDR3 sequences, roughly a sixth of them detected once, and 2% to 3% sits in the top ten. Sequenced sample: peripheral blood. Receptors originate from an adult woman with stable Graves' hyperthyroidism.

This clonotype was observed at least ten times. This chain uses TRBV18 with TRBJ1-3; no reliable D call. The CDR3 sequence is 14 residues long. Trimming took 2 bases from V and 0 from J, leaving 5 bases between them. Germline CDR1 reads KGHSH; CDR2 reads LQKENI. DNA of the CDR3: TGTGCCAGCTCACCATCCGTCTCTGGAAACACCATATATTTT. Its translation: CASSPSVSGNTIYF.

The chain links TRBV28 to TRBJ2-7, with 11 bases lining up with TRBD1. V lost 2 bases to trimming and J lost 7 bases; unmatched junction nucleotides: 10. Germline V gene sequence: CDR1 MDHEN, CDR2 SYDVKM. This CDR3 is 16 amino acids long. CDR3 nucleotides: TGTGCCAGCAGTTTACTACCGGGACAGGGGGAGGGAGAGCAGTACTTC. Encoded protein: CASSLLPGQGEGEQYF.

This clonotype was counted many times. One junction end disagrees with the germline gene, perhaps due to a read error. The V gene is TRBV20-1, the J gene TRBJ2-5; weak D call: TRBD2 (7 bases). CDR3 length equals 16 residues. Germline V gives CDR1 DFQATT, CDR2 SNEGSKA (reference sequence). DNA for the CDR3: TGCAGTGCCAGAGTACGGGGGGCTAATACGGTTGAGACCCAGTACTTC. Its translation: CSARVRGANTVETQYF.

This clonotype has just a few counts. The chain has TRBV24-1 and TRBJ1-2; maybe TRBD1 (5 bases). The CDR3 sequence is 15 residues long. Between the trimmed V and J ends, which lost 3 bases and 6 bases, there was a span of 16 bases. Germline-derived CDR1 and CDR2 are KGHDR and SFDVKD. The CDR3 coding sequence is TGTGCCACCAGTGATGGAACGAAACAGGTTCATGGCTACACCTTC. Translated: CATSDGTKQVHGYTF.

This clonotype was observed many times. The genes are TRBV12-3 or TRBV12-4 and TRBJ2-7; D gene unclear. The CDR3 runs to 14 residues. Trimming took 0 bases from V and 2 from J, leaving 8 bases between them. In nucleotides, the CDR3 is TGTGCCAGCAGTTTAGCAAGCCCTACCTACGAGCAGTACTTC. It codes for CASSLASPTYEQYF.

CDR3 residues: CSASREGSNQPQHF. DNA of the CDR3: TGCAGTGCCTCCCGGGAGGGCAGCAATCAGCCCCAGCATTTT. This chain uses TRBV20-1 with TRBJ1-5; D unclear. Trimming removed 6 bases at V and 1 base at J, with 13 bases between. CDR3 length equals 14 residues. Germline loops: CDR1 DFQATT, CDR2 SNEGSKA (reference sequence).

This clonotype showed up many times. The rearrangement links TRBV28 to TRBJ1-1; tentatively, D is TRBD1 (5 bases). Trimming took 7 bases from V and 4 from J, leaving 10 bases between them. The CDR3 runs 12 residues. In germline, CDR1 is MDHEN, CDR2 SYDVKM. The CDR3 loop reads CASTWGGTEAFF. CDR3 nucleotide sequence: TGTGCCAGCACTTGGGGGGGCACTGAAGCTTTCTTT.

At least ten counts were recorded for this clonotype. V gene TRBV6-1 combines with J gene TRBJ1-2; tentatively, D is TRBD1 (5 bases). The CDR3 covers 16 residues. Trimming took 3 bases from V and 0 from J, leaving 14 bases between them. Looked up from germline, CDR1 is MNHNS and CDR2 is SASEGT. The CDR3 nucleotides are TGTGCCAGCAGTGACCACCGACAGTCCGCTAACTATGGCTACACCTTC. This gives the protein CASSDHRQSANYGYTF.

Many counts were recorded for this clonotype. The chain links TRBV10-3 to TRBJ2-1; D call uncertain. The CDR3 is 13 residues long. Germline CDR1 ENHRY, CDR2 SYGVKD. V shed 5 bases and J shed 6 bases, with 11 bases lying between them. The CDR3 reads CAISREPTNEQFF. The CDR3 DNA reads as TGTGCCATCAGTAGGGAACCAACCAATGAGCAGTTCTTC.

This clonotype has at least ten counts. The chain employs TRBV12-3 or TRBV12-4 and TRBJ1-1; D is unclear. V was cut by 3 bases and J by 7 bases, with 12 bases left in between. The CDR3 runs to 13 residues. CDR3 amino acids: CASSFGDNLEAFF. The CDR3 nucleotides are TGTGCCAGCAGTTTTGGTGACAATCTTGAAGCTTTCTTT.

This clonotype was detected ten times or more. The chain uses TRBV7-3 and TRBJ1-1; no firm D call. This CDR3 contains 13 residues. Germline-derived CDR1 and CDR2 are SGHTA and FQGTGA. The ends were cut back, 5 bases at V and 4 bases at J, with 11 bases in the middle. CDR3 sequence (DNA): TGTGCCAGCAGCCTGACGTGGGGCACTGAAGCTTTCTTT. This encodes CASSLTWGTEAFF.

This clonotype came up many times. The chain is built from TRBV29-1 and TRBJ2-7; D remains ambiguous. V was clipped by 8 bases and J by 1 base, with 6 bases between them. CDR3 size: 10 residues. Germline V gene sequence: CDR1 SQVTM, CDR2 ANQGSEA. CDR3 protein: CSPRSYEQYF. The CDR3, as DNA: TGCAGCCCCCGGTCCTACGAGCAGTACTTC.

This clonotype was observed at least ten times. One base away lies a much larger clone, so this may be a sequencing read error. The rearrangement uses TRBV5-6 and TRBJ1-6; 7 nucleotides agree with TRBD1. CDR1 and CDR2 (germline): SGHDT, YYEEEE. This CDR3 has 14 amino acids. The CDR3 region is CASSLGQGDSHLHF. The CDR3, as DNA: TGTGCCAGCAGCTTGGGACAGGGTGATTCACACCTCCACTTT.

The CDR3 region has the DNA TGTGCCAGCAGTTCCGGACACTTCTATGGCTACACCTTC. Translated: CASSSGHFYGYTF. The chain is built from TRBV6-5 and TRBJ1-2; D may be TRBD1 (5 bases). The germline V and J ends were trimmed by 4 bases and 4 bases, with 10 bases remaining between them. Germline lookup yields CDR1 MNHEY and CDR2 SVGAGI. The CDR3 sequence is 13 residues long.

In its sample, this clonotype was seen many times. The V and J genes are TRBV20-1 and TRBJ2-5; no clear D. Trimming took 3 bases from V and 5 from J, leaving 7 bases between them. The germline CDR1 and CDR2 sequences are DFQATT and SNEGSKA (reference sequence). The CDR3 spans 11 residues. This chain's CDR3 is CSARVVETQYF. Here the CDR3 DNA reads TGCAGTGCTAGGGTGGTCGAGACCCAGTACTTC.

This clonotype was counted ten times or more. This chain connects TRBV12-3 or TRBV12-4 to TRBJ1-3; D unclear. V was trimmed by 4 bases and J by 0 bases, leaving 10 bases between them. The CDR3 sequence is 15 residues long. Here the CDR3 reads CASSSWRASGNTIYF. Written as DNA, the CDR3 is TGTGCCAGCAGTTCCTGGCGTGCCTCTGGAAACACCATATATTTT.

The J gene is TRBJ1-6, the V gene TRBV6-5; 7 bases line up with TRBD1. This CDR3 is built from 15 residues. CDR1 MNHEY and CDR2 SVGAGI come from the germline V gene. V lost 2 bases, J lost 6 bases, and 4 bases stayed unmatched. CDR3 nucleotide sequence: TGTGCCAGCAGTTACGTGACAGGGCGTAATTCACCCCTCCACTTT. As protein: CASSYVTGRNSPLHF.

In this sample, this clonotype turned up many times. The chain employs TRBV28 and TRBJ2-4; D unresolved. The CDR3 length is 16 residues. Trimming removed 1 base at V and 1 base at J, with 11 bases between. The germline CDR1 and CDR2 sequences are MDHEN and SYDVKM. The CDR3 DNA is TGTGCCAGCAGTTTATATAGGTTGGAGGCCAAAAACATTCAGTACTTC. It translates to CASSLYRLEAKNIQYF.

This clonotype has more than one count but fewer than ten. A read error may be the cause here, since a much bigger clone is one base away. The gene calls are TRBV12-3 or TRBV12-4 and TRBJ1-5; D uncertain. The CDR3 totals 14 residues. Trimming took 8 bases from V and 0 from J, leaving 11 bases between them. CDR3: CASHESTSNQPQHF. The CDR3 DNA reads as TGTGCCAGCCACGAGAGCACTAGCAATCAGCCCCAGCATTTT.

This clonotype was counted ten times or more. The rearrangement links TRBV20-1 to TRBJ1-1, with 7 positions matching TRBD1. Germline CDR1 reads DFQATT; CDR2 reads SNEGSKA (reference sequence). J was trimmed by 10 bases and V by 1 base; bases with no gene match: 9. The CDR3 has 13 residues. The CDR3 sequence: CSARAGTADGAFF. The CDR3 DNA reads as TGCAGTGCTAGAGCCGGGACAGCTGATGGAGCTTTCTTT.

The table lists this clonotype with a few counts. A much bigger clone sits one base away, suggesting this may be a read error. The gene calls are TRBV9 and TRBJ1-3; D unresolved. This CDR3 region has 13 residues. Trimming removed 0 bases at V and 0 bases at J, with 1 base between. Germline CDR1 is SGDLS and CDR2 is YYNGEE. The CDR3 loop is CASSVASGNTIYF. Here the CDR3 DNA reads TGTGCCAGCAGCGTAGCCTCTGGAAACACCATATATTTT.

The table lists this clonotype with many counts. This chain connects TRBV7-6 to TRBJ2-7; TRBD2 matches at 8 bases. V lost 4 bases and J lost 2; bases outside the gene matches: 10. The CDR3 consists of 16 residues. Germline CDR1 reads SGHVS; CDR2 reads FNYEAQ. The CDR3 loop is CASSSKLAGDPYEQYF. The CDR3, as DNA: TGTGCCAGCAGCTCCAAGCTAGCGGGCGACCCCTACGAGCAGTACTTC.

This chain links TRBV7-8 with TRBJ1-5; D call uncertain. The CDR3 is 15 residues long. Germline-derived CDR1 and CDR2 are SGHVS and FQNEAQ. V was shortened by 0 bases and J by 0 bases, with 6 bases between the two germline ends. CDR3 region: CASSLAHYSNQPQHF. The CDR3 nucleotides are TGTGCCAGCAGCTTAGCACACTATAGCAATCAGCCCCAGCATTTT.

V usage is TRBV6-2 or TRBV6-3 and J usage is TRBJ2-6; TRBD1 matches at 7 bases. V lost 5 bases, J lost 0 bases, and 10 bases stayed unmatched. In germline, CDR1 is MNHEY, CDR2 SVGEGT. The CDR3 loop spans 18 amino acids. The CDR3 sequence: CASSQGQLTFSGANVLTF. In DNA, the CDR3 is TGTGCCAGCAGTCAGGGACAGCTTACGTTCTCTGGGGCCAACGTCCTGACTTTC.

This clonotype was seen at least ten times. The gene calls are TRBV6-1 and TRBJ1-2, with 7 nucleotides matching TRBD1. The germline V gene has CDR1 MNHNS and CDR2 SASEGT. The CDR3 sequence is 13 residues long. The trim removed 3 bases at V and 4 bases at J, leaving 2 bases unmatched. The CDR3 sequence is CASSDRQGYGYTF. The DNA of the CDR3 is TGTGCCAGCAGTGACCGACAGGGCTATGGCTACACCTTC.

There are many counts of this clonotype. The genes are TRBV2 and TRBJ2-7, with 8 nucleotides matching TRBD2. Germline lookup yields CDR1 SNHLY and CDR2 FYNNEI. This CDR3 comprises 13 residues. The ends lost 7 bases at V and 4 bases at J; junction bases unmatched: 6. CDR3 nucleotide sequence: TGTGCCAGCAAGGGGGGCGGGAGGTACGAGCAGTACTTC. It codes for CASKGGGRYEQYF.